These 18 T cell receptor beta chains originate from one sample sequenced in a study of T-cell memory formation after mild COVID-19. TCRdb reprocessed the 5' RACE reads via MiXCR and lists one record per CDR3 protein. The repertoire holds some 440,000 distinct CDR3 sequences, with about 23% as singletons. The sequenced sample consisted of PBMCs or a T cell subset sorted from them (not recorded which). The receptors come from an adult woman who had mild COVID-19 (a few samples of this study predate the infection). Cell type and time point are not known.

This clonotype was seen only a few times. V is TRBV9 and J is TRBJ2-2; 7 bases agree with TRBD2. The V segment lost 6 bases and the J segment 4 bases; nucleotides outside the gene matches: 9. The length of the CDR3 is 15 residues. Germline lookup yields CDR1 SGDLS and CDR2 YYNGEE. The CDR3: CASTAGVGSTGELFF. In DNA, the CDR3 is TGTGCCAGCACGGCGGGAGTGGGGAGCACCGGGGAGCTGTTTTTT.

This clonotype was counted only a few times. The chain has TRBV9 and TRBJ2-1; D call uncertain. Germline V lookup: CDR1 SGDLS, CDR2 YYNGEE. V was cut by 0 bases and J by 5 bases, with 6 bases left in between. The length of the CDR3 is 13 residues. As DNA, the CDR3 is TGTGCCAGCAGCGTAGGTGGGAACAATGAGCAGTTCTTC. As protein: CASSVGGNNEQFF.

The V and J genes are TRBV5-6 and TRBJ2-2; no reliable D call. Germline V lookup: CDR1 SGHDT, CDR2 YYEEEE. V lost 0 bases and J lost 0, with 6 bases in between. This CDR3 contains 15 residues. CDR3 in DNA: TGTGCCAGCAGCTTGGAACCCTCGAACACCGGGGAGCTGTTTTTT. It is translated as CASSLEPSNTGELFF.

The chain recombines TRBV6-5 with TRBJ2-2; TRBD2 matches 14 bases. The CDR3 contains 18 residues. Germline lookup yields CDR1 MNHEY and CDR2 SVGAGI. J gave up 5 bases and V 2 bases, and 7 bases lay outside the gene matches. In DNA, the CDR3 is TGTGCCAGCAGTTACCCCGGACTAGCGGGAGGATTAACCGGGGAGCTGTTTTTT. Its translation is CASSYPGLAGGLTGELFF.

A few counts support this clonotype. The V call is TRBV6-6, the J call TRBJ1-5, with 9 nucleotides matching TRBD1. Trimming cost V 5 bases and J 4 bases; bases outside gene matches: 3. This CDR3 region has 14 residues. Germline assignment: CDR1 MNHNY and CDR2 SVGAGI (reference sequence). CDR3 amino acids: CASSKQGANQPQHF. For the CDR3, the DNA is TGTGCCAGCAGTAAACAGGGGGCGAATCAGCCCCAGCATTTT.

This clonotype was seen only a few times. The rearrangement joins TRBV12-3 or TRBV12-4 to TRBJ1-1; TRBD1 might be the D (5 bases). V shed 3 bases and J shed 6 bases, with 11 bases lying between them. The CDR3 has 13 amino acids. The CDR3 here is CASSFGGTAEAFF. As DNA, the CDR3 is TGTGCCAGCAGTTTTGGAGGGACCGCTGAAGCTTTCTTT.

This clonotype came up once. The V gene is TRBV18, the J gene TRBJ2-3; D ambiguous. This CDR3 is 17 amino acids long. Trimming took 3 bases from V and 2 from J, leaving 18 bases between them. Looked up from germline, CDR1 is KGHSH and CDR2 is LQKENI. CDR3 coding DNA: TGTGCCAGCTCACCGGTTCCGCGACTCCTCCTCACAGATACGCAGTATTTT. This translates into CASSPVPRLLLTDTQYF.

This clonotype has just a few counts. The J gene is TRBJ2-7, the V gene TRBV12-3 or TRBV12-4; tentatively, D is TRBD2 (5 bases). This CDR3 contains 14 residues. The V and J ends lost 6 bases and 5 bases respectively, with 17 bases between them. The CDR3 here is CASRRVGPPHEQYF. CDR3 bases: TGTGCCAGCAGGAGGGTGGGTCCCCCCCACGAGCAGTACTTC.

This chain links TRBV20-1 with TRBJ1-4; weak D call: TRBD1 (5 bases). CDR3 size: 16 residues. Germline-derived CDR1 and CDR2 are DFQATT and SNEGSKA (reference sequence). The V and J ends lost 3 bases and 3 bases respectively, with 17 bases between them. CDR3 bases: TGCAGTGCTAGCATCCTTAGACAGCCGCCTAATGAAAAACTGTTTTTT. Its protein is CSASILRQPPNEKLFF.

The rearrangement joins TRBV7-3 to TRBJ2-1, with 7 bases lining up with TRBD2. The CDR3 has 16 amino acids. CDR1 and CDR2 (germline): SGHTA, FQGTGA. Trimming took 1 base from V and 2 from J; bases not matched to a gene: 5. CDR3 coding DNA: TGTGCCAGCAGCTTAATTGGCGGGGGTACCTACAATGAGCAGTTCTTC. This sequence encodes CASSLIGGGTYNEQFF. Full variable domain (missing parts from reference TRBV7-3 and TRBJ2-1): GAGVSQTPSNKVTEKGKYVELRCDPISGHTALYWYRQSLGQGPEFLIYFQGTGAADDSGLPNDRFFAVRPEGSVSTLKIQRTERGDSAVYLCASSLIGGGTYNEQFFGPGTRLTVL.

CDR3 amino acids: CASSQIFVGVNTEAFF. Written as DNA, the CDR3 is TGCGCCAGCAGCCAGATATTTGTGGGGGTTAACACTGAAGCTTTCTTT. The chain employs TRBV4-1 and TRBJ1-1, with TRBD1 as a possible D gene (5 bases). V gave up 3 bases and J gave up 2 bases, with 16 bases separating them. Germline-derived CDR1 and CDR2 are MGHRA and YSYEKL. The CDR3 spans 16 residues.

This clonotype was recorded only once. The J gene is TRBJ1-2, the V gene TRBV5-1; D is ambiguous. The germline gives CDR1 SGHRS, CDR2 YFSETQ. With 4 bases removed from V and 1 base from J, the gap between germline ends came to 11 bases. The CDR3 covers 14 residues. CDR3 sequence reads: CASSPFQDNYGYTF. DNA of the CDR3: TGCGCCAGCAGCCCATTTCAAGATAACTATGGCTACACCTTC.

The chain is built from TRBV7-3 and TRBJ2-3; the match to TRBD2 covers 8 bases. CDR1 SGHTA and CDR2 FQGTGA come from the germline V gene. CDR3 length: 15 residues. After removal of 5 bases from V and 6 bases from J, the junction contained 10 bases not matched to a gene. The CDR3 nucleotides are TGTGCCAGCAGCCTTAGCGGGGCGGCTTCGGATACGCAGTATTTT. Its translation: CASSLSGAASDTQYF.

Only a few counts were recorded for this clonotype. The chain is built from TRBV20-1 and TRBJ2-7; D is possibly TRBD1 or TRBD2 (6 bases each). V lost 5 bases, J lost 2 bases, and 22 bases lay in between. Germline CDR1 DFQATT, CDR2 SNEGSKA (reference sequence). The CDR3 is made up of 16 amino acids. CDR3 sequence: CSAGGVAQGLPYEQYF. The CDR3 coding sequence is TGCAGTGCTGGAGGGGTCGCACAGGGCCTTCCCTACGAGCAGTACTTC.

The chain recombines TRBV10-3 with TRBJ2-2; 10 bases agree with TRBD2. The CDR3 spans 17 residues. The germline CDR1 and CDR2 sequences are ENHRY and SYGVKD. Losses at the gene ends were 2 bases for V and 3 bases for J; bases not matched to a gene: 6. DNA for the CDR3: TGTGCCATCAGTGAGCCGGGACTAGCGACAGACACCGGGGAGCTGTTTTTT. Protein sequence: CAISEPGLATDTGELFF.

The V gene is TRBV12-3 or TRBV12-4, the J gene TRBJ1-6; D remains ambiguous. CDR3 length: 14 amino acids. Trimming shortened V by 7 bases and J by 0 bases, and 7 bases separated the two germline ends. The CDR3 nucleotides are TGTGCCAGCACTGGGAGCTCCTATAATTCACCCCTCCACTTT. Protein: CASTGSSYNSPLHF.

This clonotype has just a few counts. The chain combines TRBV7-9 with TRBJ2-7; the D gene is possibly TRBD2 (6 bases). The V end was cut by 5 bases, the J end by 2 bases, with 13 bases between. The CDR3 contains 14 residues. Germline V CDR1 and CDR2: SEHNR, FQNEAQ (reference sequence). The CDR3 DNA is TGTGCCAGCAGCATGGGACGGGGGACCTACGAGCAGTACTTC. This translates into CASSMGRGTYEQYF.

The DNA for the CDR3 is TGTGCCATCAGTGATGACGGGAGGTCTGGGTATTTT. It encodes CAISDDGRSGYF. The V and J genes are TRBV10-3 and TRBJ2-3; 7 bases are shared with TRBD2. This CDR3 is 12 amino acids long. J lost 14 bases, V lost 3 bases, and 8 bases had no gene match. From germline, CDR1 is ENHRY and CDR2 SYGVKD.